What follows are 7 T cell receptor beta chains derived from one specimen sequenced in a study of Graves' ophthalmopathy and Graves' hyperthyroidism. TCR beta CDR3 regions were amplified from RNA transcripts. Second-round multiplex PCR came after a first-round RT-PCR that employed HTBI primers. Using its own MiXCR run on the multiplex PCR reads, TCRdb lists one record per CDR3 protein. Of under 400,000 distinct CDR3 sequences in the sample, roughly 17% were seen once. Sequencing input: peripheral blood. The source is an adult man with Graves' ophthalmopathy.

There are many counts of this clonotype. The V call is TRBV7-2, the J call TRBJ1-2; no reliable D call. CDR1 and CDR2 (germline): SGHTA, FQGNSA. V was pared by 0 bases and J by 5 bases, with 13 bases between. The length of the CDR3 is 15 residues. The CDR3 DNA is TGTGCCAGCAGCTTAGCCCCGGGCGTCGGGTATGGCTACACCTTC. Protein product: CASSLAPGVGYGYTF.

This clonotype has at least ten counts. The chain recombines TRBV7-2 with TRBJ1-2; D remains unclear. The CDR3 is made up of 12 amino acids. Trimming cost V 3 bases and J 8 bases, with 10 bases left between them. The V gene's germline CDR1 is SGHTA and CDR2 FQGNSA. The CDR3 sequence: CASSFLFGGYTF. CDR3 bases: TGTGCCAGCAGCTTCCTATTTGGGGGCTACACCTTC.

This clonotype was counted many times. V usage is TRBV11-1 and J usage is TRBJ1-1; tentative D call: TRBD1 (5 bases). The germline V and J ends were trimmed by 5 bases and 5 bases, with 9 bases remaining between them. CDR1 and CDR2 from the germline V gene are SGHAT and FQDESV (reference sequence). The CDR3 sequence is 12 residues long. The CDR3 nucleotides are TGTGCCAGCAGCCGACGGGGGACTGAAGCTTTCTTT. This translates into CASSRRGTEAFF.

This clonotype was recorded at least ten times. The genes are TRBV27 and TRBJ1-1; 9 bases map to TRBD1. V was clipped by 2 bases and J by 3 bases; unmatched bases: 13. Germline assignment: CDR1 MNHEY and CDR2 SMNVEV (reference sequence). The CDR3 spans 18 residues. The CDR3 loop reads CASSLSRTGEYLDTEAFF. DNA for the CDR3: TGTGCCAGCAGTTTAAGTCGGACAGGGGAGTATTTGGACACTGAAGCTTTCTTT.

Many counts were recorded for this clonotype. This chain links TRBV5-6 with TRBJ1-1; 7 bases match TRBD1. Germline assignment: CDR1 SGHDT and CDR2 YYEEEE. With V trimmed by 0 bases and J by 4 bases, 3 bases remained unmatched. This CDR3 is 14 amino acids long. The DNA for the CDR3 is TGTGCCAGCAGCTTGGCGGGACAGAGCACTGAAGCTTTCTTT. It specifies CASSLAGQSTEAFF.

This clonotype was observed at least ten times. This rearrangement joins TRBV6-1 to TRBJ1-5; D not resolved. This CDR3 comprises 15 residues. The germline V gene has CDR1 MNHNS and CDR2 SASEGT. V lost 5 bases, J lost 7 bases, and 18 bases lay in between. The CDR3 DNA reads TGTGCCAGCAGTAATTCCGGCCTTCCAGAACAGCCCCAGCATTTT. Residues: CASSNSGLPEQPQHF.

This clonotype was picked up many times. The V gene is TRBV2, the J gene TRBJ1-5; the D gene is possibly TRBD1 (6 bases). Germline-derived CDR1 and CDR2 are SNHLY and FYNNEI. This CDR3 has 13 residues. Deletions cut 6 bases from V and 4 bases from J, with 10 bases between. In DNA, the CDR3 is TGTGCCAGCAGGACAGGATTAAATCAGCCCCAGCATTTT. Its translation is CASRTGLNQPQHF.